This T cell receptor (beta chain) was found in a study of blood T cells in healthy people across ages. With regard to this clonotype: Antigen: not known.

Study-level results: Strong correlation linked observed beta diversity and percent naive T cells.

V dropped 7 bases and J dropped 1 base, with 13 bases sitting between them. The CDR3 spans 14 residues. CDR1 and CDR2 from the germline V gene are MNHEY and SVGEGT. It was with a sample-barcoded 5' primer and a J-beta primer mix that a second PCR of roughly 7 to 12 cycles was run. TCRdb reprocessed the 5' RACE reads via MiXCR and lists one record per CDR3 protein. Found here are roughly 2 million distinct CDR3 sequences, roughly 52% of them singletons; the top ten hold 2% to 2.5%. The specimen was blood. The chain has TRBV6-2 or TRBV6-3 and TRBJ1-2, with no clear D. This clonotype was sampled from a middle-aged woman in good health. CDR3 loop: CASTTGRINYGYTF. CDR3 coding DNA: TGTGCCAGCACTACTGGCCGGATTAACTATGGCTACACCTTC.